One sample yielded the 18 T cell receptor beta chains listed below, sequenced in a study of CD8 T cells in Susac syndrome. After extraction with the RNeasy kit, roughly 0.45 to 1 ug of the RNA was reverse transcribed using random hexamers. A single record per CDR3 protein comes from TCRdb applying MiXCR to the immunoSEQ multiplex PCR reads. The data show roughly 200,000 distinct CDR3 sequences, 90% to 95% seen once. Input material: CD4+ T cells from PBMCs. Source of these receptors: a human donor in good health.

The V gene is TRBV7-2, the J gene TRBJ1-3, with 12 bases identical to TRBD1. Trimming took 4 bases from V and 1 from J; bases not matched to a gene: 2. The length of the CDR3 is 16 residues. Germline CDR1 and CDR2: SGHTA and FQGNSA. CDR3 coding DNA: TGTGCCAGCAGCTCGGGACAGGGGGCTTCTGGAAACACCATATATTTT. The encoded protein is CASSSGQGASGNTIYF.

This sequence joins TRBV12-3 or TRBV12-4 and TRBJ2-2; TRBD1 is a possible D gene (6 bases). CDR3 length: 14 amino acids. V was trimmed by 6 bases and J by 5 bases, leaving 13 bases between them. DNA of the CDR3: TGTGCCAGCAGACTACAGGGTTTAACCGGGGAGCTGTTTTTT. Residues: CASRLQGLTGELFF.

The V call is TRBV7-2, the J call TRBJ1-2, with D maybe TRBD1 (6 bases). CDR3 size: 14 residues. The germline V and J ends were trimmed by 7 bases and 5 bases, with 17 bases remaining between them. CDR1 is SGHTA, CDR2 FQGNSA, per germline. CDR3 loop: CASTRGGVGYGYTF. CDR3 in DNA: TGTGCCAGCACCCGAGGGGGGGTGGGATATGGCTACACCTTC.

The V and J genes are TRBV2 and TRBJ2-5, with D perhaps given as TRBD1 or TRBD2 (6 bases each). Germline loops: CDR1 SNHLY, CDR2 FYNNEI. The CDR3 is 15 residues long. The V end was cut by 6 bases, the J end by 2 bases, with 16 bases between. CDR3 region: CASSARRDTQETQYF. For the CDR3, the DNA is TGTGCCAGCAGCGCCCGGCGGGACACACAAGAGACCCAGTACTTC.

This chain uses TRBV7-9 with TRBJ1-4; TRBD1 matches at 8 bases. V lost 7 bases to trimming and J lost 6 bases; unmatched junction nucleotides: 7. The CDR3 has 14 residues. Per the germline V gene, CDR1 is SEHNR and CDR2 is FQNEAQ (reference sequence). The CDR3 bases are TGTGCCAGCATCCGGACAGGGTTAGATGAAAAACTGTTTTTT. Protein: CASIRTGLDEKLFF.

This clonotype was found once. The chain combines TRBV7-2 with TRBJ2-3; D is possibly TRBD1 or TRBD2 (7 bases each). Germline V gene sequence: CDR1 SGHTA, CDR2 FQGNSA. The CDR3 extends over 16 amino acids. V was cut by 3 bases and J by 4 bases, with 17 bases left in between. CDR3 in amino acids: CASSFQRQGGPDTQYF. The CDR3 DNA follows: TGTGCCAGCAGCTTCCAGAGACAGGGAGGGCCAGATACGCAGTATTTT.

The chain couples TRBV5-1 to TRBJ1-6, with TRBD1 identical over 9 bases. The germline V gene encodes CDR1 SGHRS and CDR2 YFSETQ. J gave up 6 bases and V 5 bases, and 9 bases lay outside the gene matches. This CDR3 has 16 residues. The CDR3 sequence: CASRGQGASVNSPLHF. The CDR3 region has the DNA TGCGCCAGCAGGGGACAGGGAGCATCGGTTAATTCACCCCTCCACTTT.

This chain joins TRBV5-6 and TRBJ1-4, with D maybe TRBD1 (6 bases). The V end was cut by 3 bases, the J end by 4 bases, with 16 bases between. CDR1 SGHDT and CDR2 YYEEEE come from the germline V gene. The CDR3 length is 16 residues. CDR3 region: CASSSEPGHLNEKLFF. In DNA form, the CDR3 reads TGTGCCAGCAGCTCGGAACCGGGACACCTTAATGAAAAACTGTTTTTT.

The chain has TRBV20-1 and TRBJ1-2; no firm D call. This CDR3 comprises 12 residues. Trimming removed 5 bases at V and 8 bases at J, with 15 bases between. Germline V CDR1 and CDR2: DFQATT, SNEGSKA (reference sequence). CDR3 sequence reads: CSAQEVREGYTF. CDR3 DNA sequence: TGCAGTGCTCAAGAAGTCCGTGAGGGCTACACCTTC.

V usage is TRBV12-3 or TRBV12-4 and J usage is TRBJ1-2; weak D call: TRBD1 (6 bases). Trimming shortened V by 4 bases and J by 4 bases, and 16 bases separated the two germline ends. The CDR3 sequence is 15 residues long. CDR3 nucleotides: TGTGCCAGCAGTTCCAACAGGGAACGGAGCTATGGCTACACCTTC. Translation: CASSSNRERSYGYTF.

The chain employs TRBV7-2 and TRBJ1-4, with a possible D match to TRBD1 (5 bases). The CDR3 sequence is 15 residues long. The V end was cut by 1 base, the J end by 8 bases, with 14 bases between. CDR1 and CDR2 (germline): SGHTA, FQGNSA. In DNA, the CDR3 is TGTGCCAGCAGCTTAGTTCCAGGGCCAGGCGAAAAACTGTTTTTT. It specifies CASSLVPGPGEKLFF. Looking up the rest from reference TRBV7-2 and TRBJ1-4 gives the full variable domain: GAGVSQSPSNKVTEKGKDVELRCDPISGHTALYWYRQSLGQGLEFLIYFQGNSAPDKSGLPSDRFSAERTGGSVSTLTIQRTQQEDSAVYLCASSLVPGPGEKLFFGSGTQLSVL.

This chain joins TRBV7-3 and TRBJ1-2, with 9 bases matching TRBD1. The V gene end was trimmed by 4 bases and the J gene end by 6 bases; junction bases not matched to a gene: 6. Germline CDR1 SGHTA, CDR2 FQGTGA. This CDR3 region has 14 residues. This chain's CDR3 is CASSWGGDRDGYTF. DNA of the CDR3: TGTGCCAGCAGCTGGGGGGGGGACAGGGATGGCTACACCTTC.

The table lists this clonotype with a count of one. The chain is built from TRBV27 and TRBJ2-7, with D maybe TRBD2 (6 bases). This CDR3 contains 13 residues. Trimming removed 8 bases at V and 2 bases at J, with 13 bases between. Germline CDR1 MNHEY, CDR2 SMNVEV (reference sequence). CDR3 bases: TGTGCCAGCTGGACCGCGGGGACCTACGAGCAGTACTTC. This sequence encodes CASWTAGTYEQYF.

The CDR3 DNA follows: TGTGCCAGCAGGGGGGCCAACTCCTACGAGCAGTACGTC. This gives the protein CASRGANSYEQYV. The chain is built from TRBV2 and TRBJ2-7, with D possibly being TRBD1 (6 bases). Germline V gene data show CDR1 as SNHLY and CDR2 as FYNNEI. Trimming shortened V by 6 bases and J by 0 bases, and 9 bases separated the two germline ends. The CDR3 is made up of 13 amino acids.

This clonotype was detected only a few times. The gene calls are TRBV18 and TRBJ1-2; weak D call: TRBD1 (6 bases). Trimming left V 3 bases short and J 2 bases short, with 7 bases between. CDR3 length: 13 amino acids. Germline CDR1 KGHSH, CDR2 LQKENI. CDR3 sequence: CASSPQGNYGYTF. The CDR3 nucleotides read TGTGCCAGCTCACCTCAGGGGAACTATGGCTACACCTTC.

The V call is TRBV20-1, the J call TRBJ2-7; D remains ambiguous. The ends were cut back, 3 bases at V and 0 bases at J, with 12 bases in the middle. Germline-derived CDR1 and CDR2 are DFQATT and SNEGSKA (reference sequence). CDR3 size: 14 residues. The CDR3 bases are TGCAGTGCTAGTTTCGATGTTTCCTCCTACGAGCAGTACTTC. This translates into CSASFDVSSYEQYF.

This sequence joins TRBV5-6 and TRBJ1-3, with D unclear. There are 15 residues in the CDR3. Per germline, CDR1 SGHDT and CDR2 YYEEEE. Trimming pared 2 bases from V and 0 bases from J, leaving 9 bases between. CDR3 amino acids: CASSLTVNSGNTIYF. CDR3 DNA: TGTGCCAGCAGCTTAACTGTCAACTCTGGAAACACCATATATTTT.

The chain combines TRBV6-5 with TRBJ2-1; possibly TRBD2 for D (5 bases). The CDR3 sequence is 14 residues long. The V gene lost 7 bases and the J gene lost 0 bases, with 10 bases spanning the gap. Germline V CDR1 and CDR2: MNHEY, SVGAGI. CDR3 bases: TGTGCCAGCAAAAGACTAAGCTCCTACAATGAGCAGTTCTTC. It specifies CASKRLSSYNEQFF.